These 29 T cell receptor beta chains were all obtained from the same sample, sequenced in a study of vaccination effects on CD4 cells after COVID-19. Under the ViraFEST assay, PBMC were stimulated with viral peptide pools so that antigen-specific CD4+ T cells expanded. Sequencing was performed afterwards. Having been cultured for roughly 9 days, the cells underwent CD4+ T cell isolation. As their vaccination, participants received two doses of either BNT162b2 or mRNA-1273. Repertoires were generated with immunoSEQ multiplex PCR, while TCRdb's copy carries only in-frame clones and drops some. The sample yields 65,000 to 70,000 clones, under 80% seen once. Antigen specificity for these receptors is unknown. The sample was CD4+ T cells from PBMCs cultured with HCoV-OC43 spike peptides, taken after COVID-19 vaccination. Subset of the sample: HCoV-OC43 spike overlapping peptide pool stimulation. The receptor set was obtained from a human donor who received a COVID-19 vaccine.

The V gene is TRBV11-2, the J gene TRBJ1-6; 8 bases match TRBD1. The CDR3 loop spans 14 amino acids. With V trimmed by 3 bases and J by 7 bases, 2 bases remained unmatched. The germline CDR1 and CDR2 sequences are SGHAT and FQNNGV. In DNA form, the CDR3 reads TGTGCCAGCAGCTTGACAGGGGTGAATTCACCCCTCCACTTT. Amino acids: CASSLTGVNSPLHF.

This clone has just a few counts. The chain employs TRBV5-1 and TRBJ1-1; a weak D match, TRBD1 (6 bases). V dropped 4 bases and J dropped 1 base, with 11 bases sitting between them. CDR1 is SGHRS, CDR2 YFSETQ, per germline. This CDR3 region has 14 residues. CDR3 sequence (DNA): TGCGCCAGCAGCAGGGGACAAAGGAACACTGAAGCTTTCTTT. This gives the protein CASSRGQRNTEAFF.

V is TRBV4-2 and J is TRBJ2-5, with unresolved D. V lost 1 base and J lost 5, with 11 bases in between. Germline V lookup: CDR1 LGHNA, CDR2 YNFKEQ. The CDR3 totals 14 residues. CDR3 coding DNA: TGTGCCAGCAGCCAAGCGGCGACGGTGGAGACCCAGTACTTC. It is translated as CASSQAATVETQYF.

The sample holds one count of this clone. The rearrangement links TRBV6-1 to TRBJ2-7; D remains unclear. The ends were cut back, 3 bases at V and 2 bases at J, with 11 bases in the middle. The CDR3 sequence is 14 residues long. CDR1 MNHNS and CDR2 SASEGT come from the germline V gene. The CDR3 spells CASSDPHGTYEQYV. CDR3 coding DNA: TGTGCCAGCAGTGATCCCCACGGCACCTACGAGCAGTACGTC.

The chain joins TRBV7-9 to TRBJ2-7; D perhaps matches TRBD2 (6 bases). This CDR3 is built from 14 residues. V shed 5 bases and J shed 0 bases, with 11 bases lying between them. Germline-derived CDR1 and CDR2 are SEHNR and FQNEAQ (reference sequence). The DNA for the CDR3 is TGTGCCAGCAGCCCAGACGGGAGCTCCTACGAGCAGTACGTC. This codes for CASSPDGSSYEQYV.

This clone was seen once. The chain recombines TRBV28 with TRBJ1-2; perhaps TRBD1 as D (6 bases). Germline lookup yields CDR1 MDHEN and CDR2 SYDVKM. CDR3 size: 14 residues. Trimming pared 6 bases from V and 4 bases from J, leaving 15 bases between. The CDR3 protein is CASRLRGLGYGYTF. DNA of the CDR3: TGTGCCAGCAGACTCAGGGGTTTGGGCTATGGCTACACCTTC.

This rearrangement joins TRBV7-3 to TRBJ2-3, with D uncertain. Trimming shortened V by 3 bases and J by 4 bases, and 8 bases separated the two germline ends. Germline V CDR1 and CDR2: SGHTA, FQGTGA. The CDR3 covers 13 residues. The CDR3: CASSLMLADTQYF. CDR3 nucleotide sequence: TGTGCCAGCAGCTTGATGTTGGCAGATACGCAGTATTTT.

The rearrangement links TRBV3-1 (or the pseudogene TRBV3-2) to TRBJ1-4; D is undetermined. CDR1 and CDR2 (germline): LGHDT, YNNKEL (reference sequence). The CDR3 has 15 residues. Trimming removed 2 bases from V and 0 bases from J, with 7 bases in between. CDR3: CASSQTNPTNEKLFF. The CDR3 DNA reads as TGTGCCAGCAGCCAAACGAACCCAACTAATGAAAAACTGTTTTTT.

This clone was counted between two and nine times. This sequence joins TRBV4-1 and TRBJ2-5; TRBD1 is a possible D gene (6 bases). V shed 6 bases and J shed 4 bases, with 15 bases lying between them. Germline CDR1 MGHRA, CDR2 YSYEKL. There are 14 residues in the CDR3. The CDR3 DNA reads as TGCGCCAGCAGTCTTTACAGGGATGGAGAGACCCAGTACTTC. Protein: CASSLYRDGETQYF.

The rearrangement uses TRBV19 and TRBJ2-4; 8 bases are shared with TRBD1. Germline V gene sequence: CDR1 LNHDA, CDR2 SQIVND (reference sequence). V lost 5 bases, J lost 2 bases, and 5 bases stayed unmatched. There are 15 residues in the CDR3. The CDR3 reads CASSAPGGSKNIQYF. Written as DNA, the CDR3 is TGTGCCAGTAGTGCCCCAGGGGGCTCCAAAAACATTCAGTACTTC.

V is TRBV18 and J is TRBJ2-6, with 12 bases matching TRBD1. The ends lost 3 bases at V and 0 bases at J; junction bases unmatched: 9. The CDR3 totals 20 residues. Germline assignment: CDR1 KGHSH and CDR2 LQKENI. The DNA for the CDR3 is TGTGCCAGCTCACCCCGGGGACAGGGGGCTTCCTCCTCTGGGGCCAACGTCCTGACTTTC. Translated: CASSPRGQGASSSGANVLTF. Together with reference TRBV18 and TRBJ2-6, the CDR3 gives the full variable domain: NAGVMQNPRHLVRRRGQEARLRCSPMKGHSHVYWYRQLPEEGLKFMVYLQKENIIDESGMPKERFSAEFPKEGPSILRIQQVVRGDSAAYFCASSPRGQGASSSGANVLTFGAGSRLTVL.

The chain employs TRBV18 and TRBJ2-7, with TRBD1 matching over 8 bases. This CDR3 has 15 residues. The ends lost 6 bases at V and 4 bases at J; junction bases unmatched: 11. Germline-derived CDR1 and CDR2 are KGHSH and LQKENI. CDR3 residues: CASSPGQGGLYEQYV. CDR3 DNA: TGTGCCAGCTCTCCCGGACAGGGAGGATTATACGAGCAGTACGTC.

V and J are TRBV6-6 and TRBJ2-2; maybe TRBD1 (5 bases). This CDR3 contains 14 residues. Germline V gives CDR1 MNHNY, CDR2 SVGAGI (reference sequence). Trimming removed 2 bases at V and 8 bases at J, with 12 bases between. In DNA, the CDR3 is TGTGCCAGCAGTTACGGGGTTCCAGGGGGGGAGCTGTTTTTT. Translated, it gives CASSYGVPGGELFF.

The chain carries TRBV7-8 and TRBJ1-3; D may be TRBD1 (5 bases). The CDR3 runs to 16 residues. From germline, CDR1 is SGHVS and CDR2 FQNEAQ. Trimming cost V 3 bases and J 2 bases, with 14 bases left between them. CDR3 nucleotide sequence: TGTGCCAGCAGCTTTTCGCAGGGAAGGACTGGAAACACCATATATTTT. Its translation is CASSFSQGRTGNTIYF.

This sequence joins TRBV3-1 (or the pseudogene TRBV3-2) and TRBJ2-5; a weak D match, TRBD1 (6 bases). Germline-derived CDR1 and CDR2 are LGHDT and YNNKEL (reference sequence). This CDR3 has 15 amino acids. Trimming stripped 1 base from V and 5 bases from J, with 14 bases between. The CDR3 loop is CASSQVARGNETQYF. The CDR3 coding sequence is TGTGCCAGCAGCCAAGTGGCCAGGGGTAATGAGACCCAGTACTTC.

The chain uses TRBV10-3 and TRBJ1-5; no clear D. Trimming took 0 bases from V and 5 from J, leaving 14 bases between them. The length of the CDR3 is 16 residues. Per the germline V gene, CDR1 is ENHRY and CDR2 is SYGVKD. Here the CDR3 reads CAISESGGVGDQPQHF. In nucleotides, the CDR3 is TGTGCCATCAGTGAGTCCGGTGGGGTGGGCGATCAGCCCCAGCATTTT.

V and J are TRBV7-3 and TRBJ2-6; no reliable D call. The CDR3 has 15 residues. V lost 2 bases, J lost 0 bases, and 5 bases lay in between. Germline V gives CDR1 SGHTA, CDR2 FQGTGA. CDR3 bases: TGTGCCAGCAGCTTATCCCCCTCTGGGGCCAACGTCCTGACTTTC. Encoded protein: CASSLSPSGANVLTF.

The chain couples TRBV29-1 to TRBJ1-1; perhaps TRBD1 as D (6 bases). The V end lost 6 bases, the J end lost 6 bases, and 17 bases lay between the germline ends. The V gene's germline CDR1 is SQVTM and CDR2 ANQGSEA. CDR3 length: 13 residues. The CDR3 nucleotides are TGCAGCGTACGCCGACAGGCCCTCCCTGAAGCTTTCTTT. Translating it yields CSVRRQALPEAFF.

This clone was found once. CDR3 bases: TGTGCCAGCAGCCGCCAGACAGGGGTAGGCTACGAGCAGTACGTC. Translation: CASSRQTGVGYEQYV. The rearrangement uses TRBV3-1 (or the pseudogene TRBV3-2) and TRBJ2-7; 8 bases map to TRBD1. There are 15 residues in the CDR3. V lost 4 bases to trimming and J lost 3 bases; unmatched junction nucleotides: 8. In germline, CDR1 is LGHDT, CDR2 YNNKEL (reference sequence).

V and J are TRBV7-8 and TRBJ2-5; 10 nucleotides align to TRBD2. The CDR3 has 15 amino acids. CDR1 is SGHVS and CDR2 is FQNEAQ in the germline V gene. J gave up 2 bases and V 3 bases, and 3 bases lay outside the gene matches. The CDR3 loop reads CASSFQTSGQETQYF. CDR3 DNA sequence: TGTGCCAGCAGCTTTCAGACTAGCGGGCAAGAGACCCAGTACTTC.

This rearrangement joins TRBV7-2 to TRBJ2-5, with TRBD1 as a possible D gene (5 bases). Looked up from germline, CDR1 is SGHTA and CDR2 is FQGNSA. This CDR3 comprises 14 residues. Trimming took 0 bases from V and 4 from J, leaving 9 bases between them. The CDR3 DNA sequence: TGTGCCAGCAGCTTAGCTAGGACACTAGAGACCCAGTACTTC. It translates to CASSLARTLETQYF.

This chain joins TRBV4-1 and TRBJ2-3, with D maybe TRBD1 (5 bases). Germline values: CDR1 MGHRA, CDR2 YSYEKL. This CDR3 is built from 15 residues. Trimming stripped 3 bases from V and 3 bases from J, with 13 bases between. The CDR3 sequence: CASSQRVQGTDTQYF. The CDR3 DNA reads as TGCGCCAGCAGCCAGCGTGTCCAGGGTACAGATACGCAGTATTTT.

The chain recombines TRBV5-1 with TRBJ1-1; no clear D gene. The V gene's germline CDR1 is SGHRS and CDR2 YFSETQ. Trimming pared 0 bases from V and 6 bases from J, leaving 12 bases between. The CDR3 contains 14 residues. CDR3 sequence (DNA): TGCGCCAGCAGCTTGGGTGGAAGTAGGGCTGAAGCTTTCTTT. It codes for CASSLGGSRAEAFF.

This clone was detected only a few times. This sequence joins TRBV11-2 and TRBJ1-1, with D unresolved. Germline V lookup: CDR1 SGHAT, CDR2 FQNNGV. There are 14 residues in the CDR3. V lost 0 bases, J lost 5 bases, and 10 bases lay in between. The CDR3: CASSLDFSGTEAFF. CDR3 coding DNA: TGTGCCAGCAGCTTAGATTTCTCCGGGACTGAAGCTTTCTTT.

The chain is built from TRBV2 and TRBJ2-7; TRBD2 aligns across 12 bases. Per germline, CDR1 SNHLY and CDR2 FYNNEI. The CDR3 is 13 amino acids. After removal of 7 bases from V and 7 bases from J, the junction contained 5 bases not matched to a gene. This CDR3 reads CASKSGLAGEQYV. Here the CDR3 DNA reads TGTGCCAGCAAATCTGGACTAGCGGGGGAGCAGTACGTC.

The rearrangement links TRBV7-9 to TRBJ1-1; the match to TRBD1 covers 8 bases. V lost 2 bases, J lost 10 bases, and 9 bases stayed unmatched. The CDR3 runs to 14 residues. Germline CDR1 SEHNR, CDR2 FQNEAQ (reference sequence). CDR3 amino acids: CASSLLAQGARAFF. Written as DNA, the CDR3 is TGTGCCAGCAGCTTACTGGCGCAGGGGGCGAGAGCTTTCTTT.

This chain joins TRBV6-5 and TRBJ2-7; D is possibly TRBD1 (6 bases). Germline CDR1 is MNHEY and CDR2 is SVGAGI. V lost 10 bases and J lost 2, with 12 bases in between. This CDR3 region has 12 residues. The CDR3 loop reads CATTGPTYEQYV. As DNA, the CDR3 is TGTGCCACGACAGGACCTACCTACGAGCAGTACGTC.

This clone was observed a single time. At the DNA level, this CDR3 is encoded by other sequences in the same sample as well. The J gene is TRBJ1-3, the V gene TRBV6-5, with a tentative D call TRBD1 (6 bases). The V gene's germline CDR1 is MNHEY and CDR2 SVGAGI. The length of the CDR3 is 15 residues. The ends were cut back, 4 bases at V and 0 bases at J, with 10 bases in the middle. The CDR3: CASSLDRSSGNTIYF. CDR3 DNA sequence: TGTGCCAGCAGTTTGGACAGAAGCTCTGGAAACACCATATATTTT.

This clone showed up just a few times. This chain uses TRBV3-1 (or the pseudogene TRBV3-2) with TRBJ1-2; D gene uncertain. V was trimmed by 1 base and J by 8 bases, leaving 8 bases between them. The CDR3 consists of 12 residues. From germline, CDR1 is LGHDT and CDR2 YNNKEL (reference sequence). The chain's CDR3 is CASSQVSGGYTF. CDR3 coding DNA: TGTGCCAGCAGCCAAGTTTCGGGGGGCTACACCTTC.